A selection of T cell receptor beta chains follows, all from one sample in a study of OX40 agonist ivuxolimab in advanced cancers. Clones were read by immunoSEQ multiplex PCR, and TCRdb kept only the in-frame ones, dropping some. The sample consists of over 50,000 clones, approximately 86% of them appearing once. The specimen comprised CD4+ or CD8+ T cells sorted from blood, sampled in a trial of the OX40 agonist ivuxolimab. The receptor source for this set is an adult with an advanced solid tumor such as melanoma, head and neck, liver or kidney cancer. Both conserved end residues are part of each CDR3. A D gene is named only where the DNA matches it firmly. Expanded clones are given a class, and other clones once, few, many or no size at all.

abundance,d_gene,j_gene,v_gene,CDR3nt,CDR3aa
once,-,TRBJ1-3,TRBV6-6,TGTGCCAGCAGTTTCTCTGGAAACACCATATATTTT,CASSFSGNTIYF
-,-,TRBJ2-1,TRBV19,TGTGCCAGTAGTATAAGGGGCGGTGAGCAGTTCTTC,CASSIRGGEQFF
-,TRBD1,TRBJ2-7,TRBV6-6,TGTGCCAGCACCTTACGGGACAGGGGCCACGAGCAGTACTTC,CASTLRDRGHEQYF
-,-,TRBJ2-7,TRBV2,TGTGCCAGCAGTGACGTCGGGAACGATCCCGAGCAGTACTTC,CASSDVGNDPEQYF
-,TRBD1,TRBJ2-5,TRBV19,TGTGCCAGTAGCATTCTTCCGGGACAGGGGGCGCGGACCCAGTACTTC,CASSILPGQGARTQYF
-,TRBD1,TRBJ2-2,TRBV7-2,TGTGCCAGCAGCTCCGGGACAGGGGGCTTCGGGGAGCTGTTTTTT,CASSSGTGGFGELFF
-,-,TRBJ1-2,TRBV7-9,TGTGCCAGCACCGGGACCGCTACTAACTATGGCTACACCTTC,CASTGTATNYGYTF
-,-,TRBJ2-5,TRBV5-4,TGTGCCAGCAGTTCGACAGGTTACCGAGAGACCCAGTACTTC,CASSSTGYRETQYF
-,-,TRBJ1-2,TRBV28,TGTGCCAGCAGTTGGGGGGACGGGGGCTATGGCTACACCTTC,CASSWGDGGYGYTF
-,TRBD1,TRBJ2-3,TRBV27,TGTGCCAGCAGTTCCGGGACAGGGCGTGGGGGTACGCAGTATTTT,CASSSGTGRGGTQYF
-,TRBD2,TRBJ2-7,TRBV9,TGTGCCAGCAGCCTCGCGGGACTAGCGGCCAACGAGCAGTACTTC,CASSLAGLAANEQYF
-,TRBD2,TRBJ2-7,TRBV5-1,TGCGCCAGCAGCGTCCCTAGCGGGAGGGCCCGTGAGCAGTACTTC,CASSVPSGRAREQYF
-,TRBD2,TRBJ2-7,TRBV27,TGTGCCAGCAGTTTAGGTAGCGGGGGCTACGAGCAGTACTTC,CASSLGSGGYEQYF
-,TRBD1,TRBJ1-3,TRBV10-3,TGTGCCATCAGCGCCCCCCCCCGACAGGGGATGTCTGGAAACACCATATATTTT,CAISAPPRQGMSGNTIYF
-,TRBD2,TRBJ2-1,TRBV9,TGTGCCAGCAGCGTAGGTAGCGGGGGGCCGATCTCCTACAATGAGCAGTTCTTC,CASSVGSGGPISYNEQFF
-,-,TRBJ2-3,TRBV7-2,TGTGCCAGCAGCTTAGGGGCCGTCACAGATACGCAGTATTTT,CASSLGAVTDTQYF
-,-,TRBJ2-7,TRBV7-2,TGTGCCAGCAGCCCCCCTCGTGGTAGCGGCTCCTACGAGCAGTACTTC,CASSPPRGSGSYEQYF
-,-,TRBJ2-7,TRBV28,TGTGCCAGCAGCCCCACCACAGGCCACGAGCAGTACTTC,CASSPTTGHEQYF
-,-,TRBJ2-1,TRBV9,TGTGCCAGCAGCCGAGACGGGGGCAACGCTTTCTTC,CASSRDGGNAFF
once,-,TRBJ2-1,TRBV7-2,TGTGCCAGCAGCTTAGGGGGACCCTCCTACAATGAGCAGTTCTTC,CASSLGGPSYNEQFF
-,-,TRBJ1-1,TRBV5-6,TGTGCCAGCAGCTTGTTTTTGGTTGGCAACACTGAAGCTTTCTTT,CASSLFLVGNTEAFF
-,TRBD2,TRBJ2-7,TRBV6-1,TGTGCCAGCAGTAGGACTAGCGGGAGTTACGAGCAGTACTTC,CASSRTSGSYEQYF
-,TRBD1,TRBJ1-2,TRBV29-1,TGCAGCGTTGGAGGGGGCGAGGGCTATGGCTACACCTTC,CSVGGGEGYGYTF
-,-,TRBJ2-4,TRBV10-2,TGCGCCAGCAGTGAGTCCGCTGACATTCAGTACTTC,CASSESADIQYF
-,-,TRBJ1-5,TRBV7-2,TGTGCCAGCAGCTTGGAGAGAATTCAGCCCCAGCATTTT,CASSLERIQPQHF
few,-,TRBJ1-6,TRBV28,TGTGCCAGCAGTCAGAGCGGGGGTAATTCACCCCTCCACTTT,CASSQSGGNSPLHF
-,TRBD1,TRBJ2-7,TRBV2,TGTGCCAGCAGTCGGACAGGGGGTTACGAGCAGTACTTC,CASSRTGGYEQYF
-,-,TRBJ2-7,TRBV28,TGTGCCAGCAGTTTACAGGGCGGCTCCTACGAGCAGTACTTC,CASSLQGGSYEQYF
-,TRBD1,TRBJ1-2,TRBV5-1,TGCGCCAGCAGCTTGGACGGGCCCGGACAGGCCTATGGCTACACCTTC,CASSLDGPGQAYGYTF
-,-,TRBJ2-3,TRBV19,TGTGCCAGTAGCCTAACTACTACCTACACAGATACGCAGTATTTT,CASSLTTTYTDTQYF
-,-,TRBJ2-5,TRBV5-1,TGCGCCAGCAGCGTATCAGGGCTCTTCCAAGAGACCCAGTACTTC,CASSVSGLFQETQYF
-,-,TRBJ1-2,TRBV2,TGTGCCAGCAGTGATGGAGTAGGGGGCTACACCTTC,CASSDGVGGYTF
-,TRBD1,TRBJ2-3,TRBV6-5,TGTGCCAGCCGGACAGGGTTTAGCACAGATACGCAGTATTTT,CASRTGFSTDTQYF
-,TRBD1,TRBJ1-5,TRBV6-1,TGTGCCAGCAGTGATTCCCTGGACAGGGGGCTTCGCAATCAGCCCCAGCATTTT,CASSDSLDRGLRNQPQHF
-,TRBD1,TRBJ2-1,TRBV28,TGTGCCAGCAGTTTTCTTCCCGGGACAGGGGTGGACAATGAGCAGTTCTTC,CASSFLPGTGVDNEQFF
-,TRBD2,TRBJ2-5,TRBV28,TGTGCCAGCAGACCACCCCGACTAGCGGGAACAGAGACCCAGTACTTC,CASRPPRLAGTETQYF
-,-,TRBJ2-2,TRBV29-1,TGCAGCGTTGGGTCAGCGACGAACACCGGGGAGCTGTTTTTT,CSVGSATNTGELFF
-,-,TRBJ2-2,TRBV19,TGTGCCAGTAGTATTGGTGGCCCTTCTACCGGGGAGCTGTTTTTT,CASSIGGPSTGELFF
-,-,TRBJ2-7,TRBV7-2,TGTGCCAGCAGCTTGGGGGGGGCAGGTCTCAACGAGCAGTACTTC,CASSLGGAGLNEQYF
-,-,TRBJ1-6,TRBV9,TGTGCCAGCAGCGTAGGAGGCAATAATTCACCCCTCCACTTT,CASSVGGNNSPLHF
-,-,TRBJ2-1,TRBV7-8,TGTGCCAGCAGCTTCGGTGGGAGGGGGGAGGACAATGAGCAGTTCTTC,CASSFGGRGEDNEQFF